This T cell receptor beta chain was sequenced during a study of beta chain features in type 1 diabetes. The collection from each donor was one heparinised blood draw averaging about 116 mL. Sorting with CD45RO/CCR7/CD25/CD127/CD95/CD27 yielded naive, central memory, regulatory and stem-like memory CD4+ cells. Of the isolated RNA, all was reverse transcribed, and so the sequenced material was expressed TCRB transcripts. Method: immunoSEQ multiplex PCR; TCRdb's copy keeps in-frame clones and lacks some. The sample includes about 210,000 clones, roughly a tenth of them seen just once. Per the germline V gene, CDR1 is MNHEY and CDR2 is SMNVEV (reference sequence). The ends were cut back, 2 bases at V and 0 bases at J, with 7 bases in the middle. The CDR3 covers 15 residues. As to this clone: The antigen is unknown.

Study-wide results and caveats: Shorter TCRB CDR3s, moderately but significantly so, marked every one of the four CD4+ subsets in Type 1 diabetes patients.

The TCR comes from a man aged 18 to 29 in good health. The material sequenced was central memory CD4+ T cells from blood. The rearrangement links TRBV27 to TRBJ2-2; D is uncertain. This CDR3 is CASSLRTANTGELFF. The CDR3 DNA sequence: TGTGCCAGCAGTTTAAGAACGGCGAACACCGGGGAGCTGTTTTTT.